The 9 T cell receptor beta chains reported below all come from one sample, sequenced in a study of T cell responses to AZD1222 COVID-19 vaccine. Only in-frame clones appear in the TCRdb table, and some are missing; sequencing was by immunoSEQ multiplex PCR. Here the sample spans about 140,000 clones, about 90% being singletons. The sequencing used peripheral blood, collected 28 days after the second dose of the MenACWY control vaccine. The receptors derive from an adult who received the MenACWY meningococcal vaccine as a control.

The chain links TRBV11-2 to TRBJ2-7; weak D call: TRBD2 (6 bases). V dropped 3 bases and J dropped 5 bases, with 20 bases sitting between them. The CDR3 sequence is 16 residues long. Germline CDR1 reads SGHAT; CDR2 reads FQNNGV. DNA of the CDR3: TGTGCCAGCAGCTTTACTCCGGGACTCCTATCCGACGAGCAGTACTTC. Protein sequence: CASSFTPGLLSDEQYF.

CDR3 loop: CASSYDSGTGLSEQYF. CDR3 bases: TGCGCCAGCAGCTACGACTCCGGGACAGGGTTATCCGAGCAGTACTTC. The J gene is TRBJ2-7, the V gene TRBV5-1, with TRBD1 matching 9 bases. Germline loops: CDR1 SGHRS, CDR2 YFSETQ. Germline trimming cut 3 bases from V and 6 bases from J; bases unmatched to any gene: 13. This CDR3 comprises 16 residues.

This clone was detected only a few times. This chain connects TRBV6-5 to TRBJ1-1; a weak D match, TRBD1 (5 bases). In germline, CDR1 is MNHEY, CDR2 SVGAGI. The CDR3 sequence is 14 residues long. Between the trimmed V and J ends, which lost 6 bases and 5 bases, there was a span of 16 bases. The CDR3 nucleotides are TGTGCCAGCAGGCCCGCGGGGGAAGGAACTGAAGCTTTCTTT. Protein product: CASRPAGEGTEAFF.

CDR3 DNA sequence: TGTGCCAGCAGCACCCTGCCGATTGGGGATACGCAGTATTTT. It encodes CASSTLPIGDTQYF. This chain links TRBV7-2 with TRBJ2-3, with D unclear. V lost 5 bases and J 6 bases, leaving 15 bases between the germline ends. Germline CDR1 SGHTA, CDR2 FQGNSA. The CDR3 spans 14 residues.

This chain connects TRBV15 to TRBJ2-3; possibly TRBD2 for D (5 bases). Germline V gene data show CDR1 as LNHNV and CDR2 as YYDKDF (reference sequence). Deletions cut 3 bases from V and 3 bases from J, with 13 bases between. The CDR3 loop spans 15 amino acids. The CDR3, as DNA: TGTGCCACCAGCAGGTTCGGAGGCGGGACAGATACGCAGTATTTT. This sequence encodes CATSRFGGGTDTQYF.

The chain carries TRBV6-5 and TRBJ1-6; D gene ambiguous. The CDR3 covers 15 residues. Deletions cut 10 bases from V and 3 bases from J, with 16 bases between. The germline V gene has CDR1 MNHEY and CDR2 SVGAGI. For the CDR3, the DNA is TGTGCCACCTCCCTCCGATTGGGCTATAATTCACCCCTCCACTTT. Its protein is CATSLRLGYNSPLHF.

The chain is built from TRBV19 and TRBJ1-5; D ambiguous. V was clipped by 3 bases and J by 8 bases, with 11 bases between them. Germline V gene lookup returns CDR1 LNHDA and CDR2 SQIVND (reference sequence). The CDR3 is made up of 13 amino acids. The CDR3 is CASSIRSSKPQHF. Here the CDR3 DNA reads TGTGCCAGTAGTATTCGTAGTTCGAAGCCCCAGCATTTT.

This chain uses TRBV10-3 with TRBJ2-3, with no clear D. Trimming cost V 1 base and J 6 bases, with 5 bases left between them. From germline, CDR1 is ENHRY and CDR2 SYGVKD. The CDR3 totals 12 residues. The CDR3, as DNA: TGTGCCATCAGTGAGTTCGGGGATACGCAGTATTTT. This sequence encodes CAISEFGDTQYF.

CDR3 region: CASSKRQGSDTQYF. The CDR3 DNA is TGTGCCAGCAGTAAGCGACAGGGGTCAGATACGCAGTATTTT. The V call is TRBV6-6, the J call TRBJ2-3; 8 bases align to TRBD1. V shed 5 bases, J shed 4 bases, and the junction held 5 bases outside the gene matches. The CDR3 totals 14 residues. The germline gives CDR1 MNHNY, CDR2 SVGAGI (reference sequence).